This TCR beta chain was identified during a study of T cells in Graves' hyperthyroidism and ophthalmopathy (dated 2019 in TCRdb). Study-wide context: Peripheral blood samples were taken at initial diagnosis, before any treatment was given. Once sampling was done, hyperthyroidism patients were given methimazole at a starting dose of 30 mg daily, whereas ophthalmopathy patients were given high-dose intravenous methylprednisolone. An independent validation cohort of under 20 hyperthyroidism patients and approximately 16 patients who later progressed to ophthalmopathy tested prospective prediction of ophthalmopathy. The approximately 100 discovery patients were randomly split 7:3 into training and test sets. In about 6 Graves' hyperthyroidism patients, the study also compared T-cell repertoires from thyroid tissue with T-cell repertoires from blood. To identify distinguishing TCR V-J signatures, a discovery cohort of around 100 patients was used, comprising 43 with Graves' ophthalmopathy and 57 with stable Graves' hyperthyroidism. The paper describes TCR Vbeta CDR3 sequencing of 130 to 150 peripheral blood samples, made up of 43 ophthalmopathy patients, 70 to 80 hyperthyroidism patients and 17 progressor patients.

The TCR beta CDR3 regions were amplified from the RNA transcripts. For the first round of RT-PCR on the TCR CDR3, the HTBI primer set was used together with the Qiagen OneStep RT-PCR kit. A second multiplex PCR round built the libraries, followed by size selection and purification. Sequencing of the libraries was done on an Illumina HiSeq2000 using paired-end 100 bp reads. Under the source paper's analysis protocol: SOAPnuke was used to process the raw data, with reads discarded if the reads contained adapters or uncalled bases, had a mean Phred below 15, or lacked an exact constant-primer or identifier match. COPE v1.2.5 was used to merge high-quality paired reads, and clonotypes were defined as unique nucleotide sequences. MiTCR v1.1 was used to align clonotypes to the IMGT TRBV, TRBD and TRBJ reference segments. The analysis included only V-J combinations with a frequency above 0.0001, which together covered 99.2% of the repertoires. The TCS score was defined as F50 (clonal expansion) divided by E x V (chaos), with BLOSUM62-based TCRdist calculated between CDR3 peptides within each V-J. Welch's t-statistics and random forest reduced 500 to 550 V-J features to under 15, which were used in a naive Bayes classifier (R e1071). TCRdb trimmed public reads at Q25 via fastp, called clones via MiXCR and kept in-frame beta chains. For every CDR3 protein sequence, its rows merge into one entry that carries the most common genes and DNA. The authors' filters were not applied to this entry. Present in this sample are around 600,000 distinct CDR3 sequences, approximately 15% of which were seen just once. Approximately 13% of the sample goes to the ten largest clones.

Many counts were recorded for this clonotype. It has no known antigen specificity. No base-level quality is on record; no much larger clone is a single base apart. Ophthalmopathy patients had moderately to severely active disease, Clinical Activity Score of at least 3, NOSPECS grade of at least 4, and duration under 3 months. Any patient with an uncontrolled infection, another autoimmune disease, pregnancy or lactation was excluded. Clinical symptoms, serum thyroxine and TRAb, thyroid ultrasound, and orbital computed tomography formed the basis for the diagnoses. Ficoll-Paque density gradient centrifugation was used to isolate PBMCs from 8.5 to 10 ml of fresh peripheral blood. Total RNA was extracted using Trizol reagent, and RNA quality was assessed on an Agilent 2100 Bioanalyzer. The CDR3 runs 17 residues from the cysteine to the phenylalanine. CDR3 DNA is the only sequence kept; it has 51 bases, read in frame from the first base. V is trimmed back by 3 bases and J by 8 bases, and the junction contains 13 bases that no gene match accounts for.

The paper's findings and limits, for the study overall: During validation, the model predicted progression to ophthalmopathy a median of about 6.5 months ahead of onset, with around 70% sensitivity and around 73% specificity. No statistical method was used to set the sample size in advance, and investigators knew the group allocation. A 13 V-J signature model separated ophthalmopathy from stable hyperthyroidism, with around 90% sensitivity and 81.08% specificity in cross-validation and 80%/75% in testing. Most expanded thyroid clonotypes (frequency above 0.001) were also found in blood, which suggests that blood repertoires may mirror thyroid immune responses.

This clonotype was sampled from a woman in her forties or fifties with Graves' ophthalmopathy. The specimen sequenced was blood. The rearrangement combines TRBV12-3 or TRBV12-4 with TRBJ2-1; TRBD2 aligns with 10 central bases. The nucleotide sequence is TGTGCCAGCAGTTTCGGTTTAGGGCTAGCGGGAGAGTATGAGCAGTTCTTC. Translated, this is CASSFGLGLAGEYEQFF.